The rows below give T cell receptor beta chains drawn from one sample of a study of control samples from healthy donors and cancer patients. Here immunoSEQ multiplex PCR was the method, and the copy in TCRdb shows in-frame clones only, minus some. Found here are 250,000 to 300,000 clones, about four fifths of them singletons; the top ten hold roughly 13%. Specimen: PBMCs. These receptors were collected from a woman aged 55-75 years with lung cancer. Each CDR3 is given with its conserved first and last residue. Each record gives: D gene, V gene, clone size, J gene, CDR3 DNA, CDR3 protein. The D gene is left open where the match is weak. The listing skips clone size in some rows; elsewhere it reads once, few, many or a size class.

D: .
V: TRBV30
size: .
J: TRBJ1-2
DNA: TGTGCCTGGAGTGCCGGGACTACCTACTATGGCTACACCTTC
CDR3: CAWSAGTTYYGYTF

D: TRBD1
V: TRBV10-3
size: once
J: TRBJ1-2
DNA: TGTGCCATCAGTGAAAGTGACAGGGGGATTTTTGGCTACACCTTC
CDR3: CAISESDRGIFGYTF

D: TRBD2
V: TRBV4-1
size: .
J: TRBJ2-7
DNA: TGCGCCAGCAGCCATAATAGCGGGAGGGCCCCCGAGCAGTACTTC
CDR3: CASSHNSGRAPEQYF

D: .
V: TRBV10-1
size: .
J: TRBJ2-3
DNA: TGCGCCAGCAGCAAGGGAGCGTTGAGCACAGATACGCAGTATTTT
CDR3: CASSKGALSTDTQYF

D: .
V: TRBV15
size: .
J: TRBJ2-1
DNA: TGTGCCACCAGCAGAGAGCTGGGCCCCGGGAGCTACAATGAGCAGTTCTTC
CDR3: CATSRELGPGSYNEQFF

D: .
V: TRBV5-1
size: .
J: TRBJ1-1
DNA: TGCGCCAGCAGCTTGGAATGGGCCATCACTGAAGCTTTCTTT
CDR3: CASSLEWAITEAFF

D: .
V: TRBV19
size: .
J: TRBJ1-5
DNA: TGTGCCAGTAGTATGGAGGTCTCTTTCAATCAGCCCCAGCATTTT
CDR3: CASSMEVSFNQPQHF

D: TRBD2
V: TRBV29-1
size: .
J: TRBJ2-3
DNA: TGCAGCGTTTCATCTAGCGGGGGGGGGAGCACAGATACGCAGTATTTT
CDR3: CSVSSSGGGSTDTQYF

D: .
V: TRBV18
size: .
J: TRBJ2-5
DNA: TGTGCCAGCTCACCATCAAACCTCCAAGAGACCCAGTACTTC
CDR3: CASSPSNLQETQYF

D: .
V: TRBV4-2
size: .
J: TRBJ2-6
DNA: TGTGCCAGCAGCCAAGAATACGCAGGGTCTGGGGCCAACGTCCTGACTTTC
CDR3: CASSQEYAGSGANVLTF

D: TRBD2
V: TRBV24-1
size: .
J: TRBJ2-5
DNA: TGTGCCACCAGTGACACTGCTCCTAGCGGGGGGGCCTGGGAGACCCAGTACTTC
CDR3: CATSDTAPSGGAWETQYF

D: .
V: TRBV19
size: .
J: TRBJ2-7
DNA: TGTGCCAGTAGATCTCTTTTGGCCTACGAGCAGTACTTC
CDR3: CASRSLLAYEQYF

D: .
V: TRBV19
size: .
J: TRBJ1-5
DNA: TGTGCCAGTAGTATCTCCTCACGGTACAACAATCAGCCCCAGCATTTT
CDR3: CASSISSRYNNQPQHF

D: .
V: TRBV5-1
size: .
J: TRBJ2-7
DNA: TGCGCCAGCAGCTGGGGACGAGGCTCCAGCTCCTACGAGCAGTACTTC
CDR3: CASSWGRGSSSYEQYF

D: .
V: TRBV3-1/TRBV3-2
size: .
J: TRBJ1-1
DNA: TGTGCCAGCAGCCAGCCCCGGGGGGGAGCTTTCTTT
CDR3: CASSQPRGGAFF

D: TRBD1
V: TRBV6-5
size: .
J: TRBJ1-2
DNA: TGTGCCAGCAGATCACAGGGGGCGCGAGGATATGGCTACACCTTC
CDR3: CASRSQGARGYGYTF

D: .
V: TRBV10-3
size: .
J: TRBJ2-6
DNA: TGTGCCATCAGTGAGTCAGTCTCTGGGGCCAACGTCCTGACTTTC
CDR3: CAISESVSGANVLTF

D: .
V: TRBV7-3
size: .
J: TRBJ2-1
DNA: TGTGCCAGCAGCTTAGAACAGGACCCCTCCTACAATGAGCAGTTCTTC
CDR3: CASSLEQDPSYNEQFF

D: .
V: TRBV27
size: .
J: TRBJ2-5
DNA: TGTGCCAGCAGTTTAGAGGGGGAAGGGTCTGTGACCCAGTACTTC
CDR3: CASSLEGEGSVTQYF

D: TRBD1
V: TRBV7-6
size: .
J: TRBJ2-2
DNA: TGTGCCAGCAGCTTACAGACAGGGGCGAACACCGGGGAGCTGTTTTTT
CDR3: CASSLQTGANTGELFF

D: .
V: TRBV10-1
size: .
J: TRBJ1-5
DNA: TGCGCCAGCAGTGAGCCCGGCCAGCCCCAGCATTTT
CDR3: CASSEPGQPQHF

D: .
V: TRBV2
size: .
J: TRBJ1-5
DNA: TGTGCCAGCACCGCACGAACGGCAGGCGGCAATCAGCCCCAGCATTTT
CDR3: CASTARTAGGNQPQHF

D: TRBD2
V: TRBV2
size: .
J: TRBJ2-5
DNA: TGTGCCAGCACCGTCGGACTAGCGGGTGAGACCCAGTACTTC
CDR3: CASTVGLAGETQYF

D: .
V: TRBV9
size: .
J: TRBJ2-2
DNA: TGTGCCAGCAGCAACAGGACAGCCTTGAACACCGGGGAGCTGTTTTTT
CDR3: CASSNRTALNTGELFF

D: TRBD1
V: TRBV14
size: .
J: TRBJ1-2
DNA: TGTGCCAGCAGACGCGGGACAGGAGTCGGTGGCTACACCTTC
CDR3: CASRRGTGVGGYTF

D: .
V: TRBV9
size: .
J: TRBJ2-7
DNA: TGTGCCAGCAGCGTAAGTCTTTTGGGGTCCGAGCAGTACTTC
CDR3: CASSVSLLGSEQYF

D: .
V: TRBV15
size: .
J: TRBJ1-5
DNA: TGTGCCACCAGCAGGACTAGACAGAACAATCAGCCCCAGCATTTT
CDR3: CATSRTRQNNQPQHF

D: .
V: TRBV5-8
size: .
J: TRBJ1-5
DNA: TGTGCCAGCAGCGGGGCAGGTGGTAGCAATCAGCCCCAGCATTTT
CDR3: CASSGAGGSNQPQHF

D: .
V: TRBV5-1
size: .
J: TRBJ1-1
DNA: TGCGCCAGCAGCCCACTGGACAAGAACACTGAAGCTTTCTTT
CDR3: CASSPLDKNTEAFF

D: .
V: TRBV6-1
size: few
J: TRBJ1-2
DNA: TGTGCCAGCAGTGAACTAGTAGGCTATGGCTACACCTTC
CDR3: CASSELVGYGYTF

D: .
V: TRBV2
size: .
J: TRBJ1-2
DNA: TGTGCCAGCACCCTGGACGGGGCGGGGTATGGCTACACCTTC
CDR3: CASTLDGAGYGYTF

D: TRBD1
V: TRBV3-1/TRBV3-2
size: .
J: TRBJ2-7
DNA: TGTGCCAGCAGCCAAGAAGGGACAGGGGTCCACGAGCAGTACTTC
CDR3: CASSQEGTGVHEQYF

D: .
V: TRBV14
size: .
J: TRBJ1-1
DNA: TGTGCCAGCAGCCCCACGGGCGGAACCGAAGCTTTCTTT
CDR3: CASSPTGGTEAFF

D: .
V: TRBV24-1
size: .
J: TRBJ1-5
DNA: TGTGCCACCAGTGCCGGTGGACGGTCTAGCAATCAGCCCCAGCATTTT
CDR3: CATSAGGRSSNQPQHF

D: TRBD2
V: TRBV7-6
size: .
J: TRBJ2-1
DNA: TGTGCCAGCATCCAGCGGTCTAGCGGGAGTGGTGAGCAGTTCTTC
CDR3: CASIQRSSGSGEQFF

D: .
V: TRBV9
size: .
J: TRBJ1-1
DNA: TGTGCCAGCAGCGACGACGGTCCAAAAGCTTTCTTT
CDR3: CASSDDGPKAFF

D: TRBD1
V: TRBV2
size: many
J: TRBJ2-1
DNA: TGTGCCAGAGCAGGGGGTGATCGGACAAGCTCCTACAATGAGCAGTTCTTC
CDR3: CARAGGDRTSSYNEQFF

D: .
V: TRBV27
size: .
J: TRBJ2-5
DNA: TGTGCCAGCAGTTTCCTCAGGGAGACCCAGTACTTC
CDR3: CASSFLRETQYF

D: .
V: TRBV3-1/TRBV3-2
size: .
J: TRBJ1-2
DNA: TGTGCCAGCAGCCGCGCCGGACAGCTTCAACCCACCTTC
CDR3: CASSRAGQLQPTF

D: TRBD1
V: TRBV28
size: .
J: TRBJ1-1
DNA: TGTGCCAGCAGCCTAGGGACAGGCGCGTTGACTGAAGCTTTCTTT
CDR3: CASSLGTGALTEAFF

D: TRBD1
V: TRBV5-1
size: .
J: TRBJ2-4
DNA: TGCGCCAGCAGCCGAGACAGGGGGGCCAAAAACATTCAGTACTTC
CDR3: CASSRDRGAKNIQYF

D: .
V: TRBV19
size: .
J: TRBJ2-1
DNA: TGTGCCAGTAGTGACCAGCGGGTTAACAATGAGCAGTTCTTC
CDR3: CASSDQRVNNEQFF

D: .
V: TRBV5-1
size: few
J: TRBJ1-1
DNA: TGCGCCAGCAGCTTGGCCTTGGGGAACACTGAAGCTTTCTTT
CDR3: CASSLALGNTEAFF

D: TRBD2
V: TRBV7-9
size: once
J: TRBJ2-7
DNA: TGTGCCAGCAGCAGCGGGAGCTCCGGCGGGTACGAGCAGTACTTC
CDR3: CASSSGSSGGYEQYF

D: .
V: TRBV18
size: .
J: TRBJ1-3
DNA: TGTGCCAGCTCACCCCGGACGACAACCTCTGGAAACACCATATATTTT
CDR3: CASSPRTTTSGNTIYF

D: TRBD1
V: TRBV5-1
size: once
J: TRBJ2-3
DNA: TGCGCCAGCAGCTCACAGGGGTCAGATACGCAGTATTTT
CDR3: CASSSQGSDTQYF

D: TRBD1
V: TRBV2
size: .
J: TRBJ1-3
DNA: TGTGCCAGCCAAAGACAGGGCTCTGGAAACACCATATATTTT
CDR3: CASQRQGSGNTIYF

D: .
V: TRBV19
size: few
J: TRBJ1-3
DNA: TGTGCCAGTCGGACAGCCTATGCGGGAAACACCATATATTTT
CDR3: CASRTAYAGNTIYF

D: TRBD2
V: TRBV29-1
size: .
J: TRBJ2-3
DNA: TGCAGCGCTAAAGGGGAGCGGGGGGGCCGGACAGATACGCAGTATTTT
CDR3: CSAKGERGGRTDTQYF

D: TRBD1
V: TRBV5-1
size: .
J: TRBJ1-2
DNA: TGCGCCAGCAGCCGCGGGGACAGTGGATGGAATGGCTACACCTTC
CDR3: CASSRGDSGWNGYTF

D: TRBD1
V: TRBV19
size: .
J: TRBJ2-3
DNA: TGTGCCAGTAGTACGAGGGACAGGGCGGATACGCAGTATTTT
CDR3: CASSTRDRADTQYF